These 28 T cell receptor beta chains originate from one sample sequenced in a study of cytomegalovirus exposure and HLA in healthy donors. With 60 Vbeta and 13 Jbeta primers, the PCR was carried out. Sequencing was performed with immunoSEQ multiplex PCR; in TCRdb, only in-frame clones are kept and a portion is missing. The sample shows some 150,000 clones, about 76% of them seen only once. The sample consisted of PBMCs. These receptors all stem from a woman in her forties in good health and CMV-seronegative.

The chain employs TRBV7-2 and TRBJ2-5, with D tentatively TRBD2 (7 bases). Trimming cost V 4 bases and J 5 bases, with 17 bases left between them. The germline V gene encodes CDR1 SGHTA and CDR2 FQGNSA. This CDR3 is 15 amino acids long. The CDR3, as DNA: TGTGCCAGCAGCTCAGAACGGGGGGCCCGGGAGACCCAGTACTTC. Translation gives CASSSERGARETQYF.

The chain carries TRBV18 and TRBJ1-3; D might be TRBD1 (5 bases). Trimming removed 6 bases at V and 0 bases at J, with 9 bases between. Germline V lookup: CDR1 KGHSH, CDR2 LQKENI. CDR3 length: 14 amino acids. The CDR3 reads CASSEGYSGNTIYF. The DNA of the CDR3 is TGTGCCAGCTCGGAGGGGTACTCTGGAAACACCATATATTTT.

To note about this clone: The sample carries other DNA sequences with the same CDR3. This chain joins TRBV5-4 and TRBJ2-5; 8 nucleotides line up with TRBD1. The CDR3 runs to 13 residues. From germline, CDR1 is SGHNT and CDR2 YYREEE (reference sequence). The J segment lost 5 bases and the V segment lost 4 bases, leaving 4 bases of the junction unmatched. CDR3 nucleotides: TGTGCCAGCAGCCTGGACAGGGAGGAGACCCAGTACTTC. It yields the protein CASSLDREETQYF. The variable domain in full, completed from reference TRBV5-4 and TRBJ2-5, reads ETGVTQSPTHLIKTRGQQVTLRCSSQSGHNTVSWYQQALGQGPQFIFQYYREEENGRGNFPPRFSGLQFPNYSSELNVNALELDDSALYLCASSLDREETQYFGPGTRLLVL.

The chain's CDR3 is CASSDPGQGAHSNTGELFF. Written as DNA, the CDR3 is TGTGCCAGCAGTGATCCGGGACAGGGGGCCCACTCGAACACCGGGGAGCTGTTTTTT. The chain combines TRBV6-1 with TRBJ2-2; 12 positions match TRBD1. The germline CDR1 and CDR2 sequences are MNHNS and SASEGT. The ends lost 3 bases at V and 0 bases at J; junction bases unmatched: 8. CDR3 length equals 19 residues.

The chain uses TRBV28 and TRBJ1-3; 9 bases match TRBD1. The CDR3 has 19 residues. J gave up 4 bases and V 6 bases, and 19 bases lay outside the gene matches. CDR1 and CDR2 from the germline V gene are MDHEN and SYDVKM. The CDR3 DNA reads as TGTGCCAGCAGCGGACCTCCGGGACAGGGTCTCTCGTGGGGAAACACCATATATTTT. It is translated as CASSGPPGQGLSWGNTIYF.

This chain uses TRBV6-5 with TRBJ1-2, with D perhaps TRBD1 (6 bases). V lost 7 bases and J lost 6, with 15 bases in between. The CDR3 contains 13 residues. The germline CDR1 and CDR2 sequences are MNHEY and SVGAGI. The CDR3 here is CASTEAGGDGYTF. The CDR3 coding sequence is TGTGCCAGCACCGAGGCGGGGGGCGATGGCTACACCTTC.

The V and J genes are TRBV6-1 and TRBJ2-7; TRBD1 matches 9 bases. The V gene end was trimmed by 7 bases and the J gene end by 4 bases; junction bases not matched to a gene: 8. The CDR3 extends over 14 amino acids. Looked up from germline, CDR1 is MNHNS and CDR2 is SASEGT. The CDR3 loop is CASTSTGQGYEQYF. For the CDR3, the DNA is TGTGCCAGCACCTCGACGGGACAGGGATACGAGCAGTACTTC.

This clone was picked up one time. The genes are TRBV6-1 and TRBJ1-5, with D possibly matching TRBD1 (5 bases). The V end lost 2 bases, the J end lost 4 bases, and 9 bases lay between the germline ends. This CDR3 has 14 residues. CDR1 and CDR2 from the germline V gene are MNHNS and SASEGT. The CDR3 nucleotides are TGTGCCAGCAGTGAAAGACAGAGAAATCAGCCCCAGCATTTT. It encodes CASSERQRNQPQHF.

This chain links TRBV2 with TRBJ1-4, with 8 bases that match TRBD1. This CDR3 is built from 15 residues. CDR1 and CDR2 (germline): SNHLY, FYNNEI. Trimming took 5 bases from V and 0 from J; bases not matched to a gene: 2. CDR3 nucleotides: TGTGCCAGCAGTAGACAGGGGACAACTAATGAAAAACTGTTTTTT. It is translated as CASSRQGTTNEKLFF.

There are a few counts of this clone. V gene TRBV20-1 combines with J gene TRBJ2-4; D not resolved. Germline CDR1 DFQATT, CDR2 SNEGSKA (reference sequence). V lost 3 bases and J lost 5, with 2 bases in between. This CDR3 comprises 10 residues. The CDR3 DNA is TGCAGTGCTAGCGAAAACATTCAGTACTTC. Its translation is CSASENIQYF.

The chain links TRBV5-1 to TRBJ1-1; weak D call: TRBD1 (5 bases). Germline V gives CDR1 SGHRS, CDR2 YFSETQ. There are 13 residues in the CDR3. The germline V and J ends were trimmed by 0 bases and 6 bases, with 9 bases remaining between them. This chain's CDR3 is CASSLGWGAEAFF. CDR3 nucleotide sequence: TGCGCCAGCAGCTTGGGATGGGGCGCTGAAGCTTTCTTT. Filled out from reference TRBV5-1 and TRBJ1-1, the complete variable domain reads KAGVTQTPRYLIKTRGQQVTLSCSPISGHRSVSWYQQTPGQGLQFLFEYFSETQRNKGNFPGRFSGRQFSNSRSEMNVSTLELGDSALYLCASSLGWGAEAFFGQGTRLTVV.

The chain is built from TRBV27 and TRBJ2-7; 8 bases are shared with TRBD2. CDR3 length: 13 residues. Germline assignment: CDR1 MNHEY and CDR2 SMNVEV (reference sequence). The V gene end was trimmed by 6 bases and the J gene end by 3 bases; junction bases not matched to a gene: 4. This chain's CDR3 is CASRLADHYEQYF. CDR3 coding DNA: TGTGCCAGCAGACTAGCGGACCACTACGAGCAGTACTTC.

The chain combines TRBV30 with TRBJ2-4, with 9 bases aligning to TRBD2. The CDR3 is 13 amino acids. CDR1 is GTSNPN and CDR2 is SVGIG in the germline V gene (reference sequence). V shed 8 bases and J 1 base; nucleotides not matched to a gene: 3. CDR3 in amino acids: CAASGDAKNIQYF. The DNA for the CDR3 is TGTGCCGCTAGCGGGGACGCCAAAAACATTCAGTACTTC.

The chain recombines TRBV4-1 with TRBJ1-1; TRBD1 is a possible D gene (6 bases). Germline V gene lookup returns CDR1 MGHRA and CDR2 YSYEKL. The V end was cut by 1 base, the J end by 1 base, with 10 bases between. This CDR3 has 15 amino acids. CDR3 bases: TGCGCCAGCAGCCAAGGACGGGGGGCGAACACTGAAGCTTTCTTT. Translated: CASSQGRGANTEAFF.

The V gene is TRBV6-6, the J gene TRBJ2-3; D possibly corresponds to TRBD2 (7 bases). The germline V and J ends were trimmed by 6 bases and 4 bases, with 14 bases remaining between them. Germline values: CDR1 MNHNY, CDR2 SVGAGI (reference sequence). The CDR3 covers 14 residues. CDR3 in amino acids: CASRLGGGADTQYF. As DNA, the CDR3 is TGTGCCAGCAGACTCGGCGGGGGCGCAGATACGCAGTATTTT.

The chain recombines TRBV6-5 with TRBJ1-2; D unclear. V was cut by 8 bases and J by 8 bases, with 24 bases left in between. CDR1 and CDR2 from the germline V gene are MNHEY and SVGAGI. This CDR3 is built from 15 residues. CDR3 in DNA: TGTGCCAGCCTCCACCTAGGGCGGGATAGTTTGGGCTACACCTTC. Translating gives CASLHLGRDSLGYTF.

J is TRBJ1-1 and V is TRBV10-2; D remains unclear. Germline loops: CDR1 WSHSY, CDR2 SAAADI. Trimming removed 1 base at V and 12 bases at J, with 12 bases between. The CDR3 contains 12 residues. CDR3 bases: TGCGCCAGCAGTGAGTACGGCAGGAGGACTTTCTTT. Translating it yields CASSEYGRRTFF.

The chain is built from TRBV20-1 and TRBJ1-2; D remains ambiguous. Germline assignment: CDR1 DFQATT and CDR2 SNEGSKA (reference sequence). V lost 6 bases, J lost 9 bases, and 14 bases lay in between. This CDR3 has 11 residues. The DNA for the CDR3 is TGCAGTGCCGGTGCGGGGTGCCGCTACACCTTC. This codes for CSAGAGCRYTF.

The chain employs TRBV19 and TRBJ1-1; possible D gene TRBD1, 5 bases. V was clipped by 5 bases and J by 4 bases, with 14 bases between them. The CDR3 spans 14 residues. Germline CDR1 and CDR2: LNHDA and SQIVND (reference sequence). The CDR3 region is CASSLRAGGTEAFF. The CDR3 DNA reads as TGTGCCAGTAGTCTCAGGGCTGGCGGCACTGAAGCTTTCTTT.

The DNA of the CDR3 is TGTGCCAGCAGTCTTGCGGGGGGCGTTCGGAATGAGCAGTTCTTC. Amino acid sequence: CASSLAGGVRNEQFF. The chain recombines TRBV27 with TRBJ2-1; 8 positions agree with TRBD2. CDR1 and CDR2 from the germline V gene are MNHEY and SMNVEV (reference sequence). The V segment lost 5 bases and the J segment 7 bases; nucleotides outside the gene matches: 10. This CDR3 is built from 15 residues.

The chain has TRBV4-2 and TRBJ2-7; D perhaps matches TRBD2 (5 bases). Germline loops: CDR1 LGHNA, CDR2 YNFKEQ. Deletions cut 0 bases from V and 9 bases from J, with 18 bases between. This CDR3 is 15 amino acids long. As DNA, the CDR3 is TGTGCCAGCAGCCAAGATGAAATTTTGGGAAGCGGGCAGTACTTC. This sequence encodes CASSQDEILGSGQYF.

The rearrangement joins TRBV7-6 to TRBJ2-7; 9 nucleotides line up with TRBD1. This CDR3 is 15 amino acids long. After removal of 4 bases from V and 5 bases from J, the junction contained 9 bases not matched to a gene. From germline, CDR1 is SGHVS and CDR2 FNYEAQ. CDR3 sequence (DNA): TGTGCCAGCAGCTCGCGACAGGGGGTACTCCACGAGCAGTACTTC. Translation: CASSSRQGVLHEQYF.

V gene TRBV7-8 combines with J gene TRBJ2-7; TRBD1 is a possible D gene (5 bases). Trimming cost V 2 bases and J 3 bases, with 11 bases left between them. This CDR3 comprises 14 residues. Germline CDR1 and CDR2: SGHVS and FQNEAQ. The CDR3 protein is CASSLQSRVYEQYF. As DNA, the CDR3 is TGTGCCAGCAGCTTACAATCCAGGGTCTACGAGCAGTACTTC.

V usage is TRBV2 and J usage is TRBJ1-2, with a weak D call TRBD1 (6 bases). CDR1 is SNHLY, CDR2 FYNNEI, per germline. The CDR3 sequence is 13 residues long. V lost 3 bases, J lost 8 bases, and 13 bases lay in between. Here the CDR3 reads CASSEWQGMGYTF. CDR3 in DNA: TGTGCCAGCAGTGAGTGGCAGGGGATGGGCTACACCTTC.

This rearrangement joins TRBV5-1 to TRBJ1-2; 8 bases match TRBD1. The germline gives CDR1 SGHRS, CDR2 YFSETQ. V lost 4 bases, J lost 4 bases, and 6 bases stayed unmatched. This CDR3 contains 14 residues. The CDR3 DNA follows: TGCGCCAGCAGCCCGGACAGGGTAGCCTATGGCTACACCTTC. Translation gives CASSPDRVAYGYTF.

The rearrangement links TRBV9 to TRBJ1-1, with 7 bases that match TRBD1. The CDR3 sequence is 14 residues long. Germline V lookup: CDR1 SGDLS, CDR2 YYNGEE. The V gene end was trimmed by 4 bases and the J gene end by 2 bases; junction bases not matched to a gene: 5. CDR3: CASSLTGINTEAFF. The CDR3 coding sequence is TGTGCCAGCAGCTTGACAGGGATCAACACTGAAGCTTTCTTT. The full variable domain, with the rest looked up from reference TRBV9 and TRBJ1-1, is DSGVTQTPKHLITATGQRVTLRCSPRSGDLSVYWYQQSLDQGLQFLIQYYNGEERAKGNILERFSAQQFPDLHSELNLSSLELGDSALYFCASSLTGINTEAFFGQGTRLTVV.

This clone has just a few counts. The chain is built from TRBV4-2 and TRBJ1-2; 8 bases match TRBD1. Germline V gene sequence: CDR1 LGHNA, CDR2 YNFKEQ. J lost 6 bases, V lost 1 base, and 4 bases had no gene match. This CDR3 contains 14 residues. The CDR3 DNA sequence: TGTGCCAGCAGCCAAGGGGGACAGGTTGATGGCTACACCTTC. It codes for CASSQGGQVDGYTF.

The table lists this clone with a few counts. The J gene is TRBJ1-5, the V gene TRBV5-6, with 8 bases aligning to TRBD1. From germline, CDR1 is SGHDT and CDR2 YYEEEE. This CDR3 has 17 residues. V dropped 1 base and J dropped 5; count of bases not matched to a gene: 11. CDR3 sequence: CASSLNRPQTGDQPQHF. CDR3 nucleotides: TGTGCCAGCAGCTTGAACCGGCCCCAGACAGGGGATCAGCCCCAGCATTTT.